Listed below are T cell receptor beta chains from one sample, sequenced in a study of cytomegalovirus exposure and HLA in healthy donors. Sequencing was performed with immunoSEQ multiplex PCR; in TCRdb, only in-frame clones are kept and a portion is missing. The top ten hold 2.5% to 3% of the sample, which has roughly 120,000 clones, about 80% seen once. The sequenced sample consisted of PBMCs. These receptors were obtained from a man aged 25-45 years in good health and CMV-seronegative. Each CDR3 is given with its conserved first and last residue. A D gene is named only where the DNA matches it firmly. Some rows have no size entry. The others give once, few or many, or a class for an expanded clone.

d_call j_call v_call clone_size cdr3_aa cdr3_nt
- TRBJ2-1 TRBV5-4 - CASSSGLLAYNEQFF TGTGCCAGCAGCTCCGGACTATTGGCTTACAATGAGCAGTTCTTC
TRBD1 TRBJ2-7 TRBV7-6 - CASSSDRGRSYEQYF TGTGCCAGCAGCTCTGACAGGGGGCGATCCTACGAGCAGTACTTC
- TRBJ2-7 TRBV7-9 - CASSRQGLYEQYF TGTGCCAGCAGCCGGCAGGGACTCTACGAGCAGTACTTC
- TRBJ2-7 TRBV30 once CAWGGSSESSYEQYF TGTGCCTGGGGGGGGTCTAGCGAAAGCTCCTACGAGCAGTACTTC
TRBD2 TRBJ2-1 TRBV7-6 - CASSLGPAGVHNEQFF TGTGCCAGCAGCTTAGGCCCAGCGGGAGTCCACAATGAGCAGTTCTTC
TRBD2 TRBJ2-1 TRBV2 - CASKSTSGSFDEQFF TGTGCCAGCAAAAGTACTAGCGGGAGTTTCGATGAGCAGTTCTTC
TRBD2 TRBJ2-3 TRBV30 - CAWTPSGSQDTQYF TGTGCCTGGACCCCTAGCGGGAGTCAAGATACGCAGTATTTT
- TRBJ1-2 TRBV28 - CASSRIPRYGYTF TGTGCCAGCAGCCGAATTCCTAGGTATGGCTACACCTTC
TRBD1 TRBJ1-6 TRBV2 - CASSERDSSYNSPLHF TGTGCCAGCAGTGAAAGGGACAGCTCCTATAATTCACCCCTCCACTTT
- TRBJ2-7 TRBV29-1 once CSVVVYYEQYF TGCAGCGTTGTCGTATATTACGAGCAGTACTTC
- TRBJ1-4 TRBV10-3 - CAITRSPTNEKLFF TGTGCCATCACACGGTCCCCAACTAATGAAAAACTGTTTTTT
- TRBJ2-1 TRBV27 - CATRVSSYNEQFF TGTGCCACTAGAGTGAGCTCCTACAATGAGCAGTTCTTC
- TRBJ1-5 TRBV19 - CASYSVVGSGSNQPQHF TGTGCCAGTTATAGTGTGGTAGGGAGCGGGAGCAATCAGCCCCAGCATTTT
- TRBJ2-3 TRBV2 few CASSEAASTDTQYF TGTGCCAGCAGTGAAGCGGCTAGCACAGATACGCAGTATTTT
TRBD1 TRBJ2-7 TRBV28 - CASSSRQGSYEQYF TGTGCCAGCAGTTCTCGACAGGGTTCTTACGAGCAGTACTTC
- TRBJ2-3 TRBV18 once CASSPVQGGIKTDTQYF TGTGCCAGCTCACCCGTACAGGGAGGGATTAAAACAGATACGCAGTATTTT
- TRBJ1-1 TRBV7-2 few CASSPQGQNTEAFF TGTGCCAGCAGCCCGCAAGGACAGAACACTGAAGCTTTCTTT
TRBD1 TRBJ1-1 TRBV5-4 few CASSNPGQPILEAFF TGTGCCAGCAGCAACCCGGGACAGCCGATCCTTGAAGCTTTCTTT
TRBD2 TRBJ2-1 TRBV11-3 - CASSPRTSGRQGEQFF TGTGCCAGCAGCCCAAGGACTAGCGGGAGGCAGGGTGAGCAGTTCTTC
- TRBJ2-3 TRBV7-8 - CASSFPARVADTQYF TGTGCCAGCAGCTTCCCCGCCCGGGTAGCAGATACGCAGTATTTT
TRBD1 TRBJ1-5 TRBV7-8 - CASTLGLTGDINQPQHF TGTGCCAGCACCCTCGGATTAACAGGGGACATCAATCAGCCCCAGCATTTT
- TRBJ2-7 TRBV19 once CASGGVSEQYF TGTGCCAGTGGCGGAGTTTCCGAGCAGTACTTC
- TRBJ1-2 TRBV6-5 - CASKPTGSSYGYTF TGTGCCAGCAAACCGACAGGTTCTTCCTATGGCTACACCTTC
TRBD1 TRBJ2-7 TRBV10-3 - CAISEPDRSYEQYF TGTGCCATCAGTGAGCCGGACAGGAGCTACGAGCAGTACTTC
- TRBJ2-2 TRBV9 - CASSVEEQVPPGELFF TGTGCCAGCAGCGTAGAGGAACAGGTCCCCCCCGGGGAGCTGTTTTTT
- TRBJ1-2 TRBV6-5 - CASSYSGYGYTF TGTGCCAGCAGTTATAGTGGCTATGGCTACACCTTC
TRBD2 TRBJ2-2 TRBV13 few CASSSERSGRGAGELFF TGTGCCAGCAGCTCCGAAAGAAGCGGGAGGGGAGCCGGGGAGCTGTTTTTT
- TRBJ1-2 TRBV18 - CASSPEAPGGYTF TGTGCCAGCTCACCTGAGGCCCCGGGTGGCTACACCTTC
- TRBJ2-3 TRBV6-4 - CASSESLAGDTQYF TGTGCCAGCAGTGAGTCTTTGGCAGGAGATACGCAGTATTTT
TRBD1 TRBJ1-1 TRBV5-4 - CASSPQYRGNTEAFF TGTGCCAGCAGCCCTCAATACAGGGGGAACACTGAAGCTTTCTTT
- TRBJ1-2 TRBV5-4 - CASSQQTGGYTF TGTGCCAGCAGCCAACAGACGGGGGGGTATACCTTC
- TRBJ2-4 TRBV20-1 - CSASLDIQYF TGCAGTGCTAGTCTCGACATTCAGTACTTC
TRBD1 TRBJ1-2 TRBV2 - CASSERGQSYGYTF TGTGCCAGCAGTGAACGGGGACAGAGTTATGGCTACACCTTC
TRBD1 TRBJ1-4 TRBV25-1 - CASSSDRGQKLFF TGTGCCAGCAGTTCAGACAGGGGGCAAAAACTGTTTTTT
- TRBJ1-6 TRBV27 - CASSQFEDNSPLHF TGTGCCAGCAGCCAGTTTGAGGATAATTCACCCCTCCACTTT
- TRBJ2-1 TRBV5-6 few CASSLSQGQEQFF TGTGCCAGCAGCTTGTCACAGGGTCAGGAGCAGTTCTTC
- TRBJ2-7 TRBV27 - CASSPQGSSYEQYF TGTGCCAGCAGTCCCCAGGGGTCGTCCTACGAGCAGTACTTC
- TRBJ2-2 TRBV25-1 - CASSRDWPSRTGELFF TGTGCCAGCAGTAGGGACTGGCCCTCGAGGACCGGGGAGCTGTTTTTT
- TRBJ2-7 TRBV29-1 - CSVESGYEQYF TGCAGCGTTGAAAGCGGGTACGAGCAGTACTTC
- TRBJ2-6 TRBV27 - CASSLAVSGANVLTF TGTGCCAGCAGTTTAGCGGTCTCTGGGGCCAACGTCCTGACTTTC
TRBD2 TRBJ2-7 TRBV11-3 - CASSSGLAGGIDEQYF TGTGCCAGCAGCTCCGGACTAGCGGGAGGTATCGACGAGCAGTACTTC
TRBD1 TRBJ1-5 TRBV30 - CAWSVMERQGPQHF TGTGCCTGGAGTGTAATGGAGAGACAGGGGCCCCAGCATTTT